The 12 T cell receptor beta chains listed next were all sequenced from one sample in a study of shared clonotypes between healthy human individuals. Profiling relied on immunoSEQ multiplex PCR, and the TCRdb table lists in-frame clones only, not all of them. The table has roughly 1 million clones, about 77% seen once. Sequenced material: memory CD4+ T cells sorted from blood. Noted subset: CD45RA-negative fraction. All receptors derive from a man in his late teens or twenties in good health.

This clone has more than one count but fewer than ten. V and J are TRBV19 and TRBJ1-1; D unresolved. The CDR3 has 14 residues. CDR1 LNHDA and CDR2 SQIVND come from the germline V gene (reference sequence). Trimming removed 4 bases from V and 1 base from J, with 10 bases in between. CDR3 residues: CASSTKARNTEAFF. The CDR3 nucleotides are TGTGCCAGTAGTACAAAGGCTCGGAACACTGAAGCTTTCTTT.

The sample holds one count of this clone. V is TRBV18 and J is TRBJ1-2, with a possible D match to TRBD1 (6 bases). The CDR3 has 15 amino acids. Trimming cost V 0 bases and J 7 bases, with 15 bases left between them. Per the germline V gene, CDR1 is KGHSH and CDR2 is LQKENI. The CDR3 nucleotides are TGTGCCAGCTCACCACCGGCCCAGACAGGAGGTGGCTACACCTTC. Translated, it gives CASSPPAQTGGGYTF.

This clone was observed a few times. This sequence joins TRBV10-3 and TRBJ2-3, with D possibly being TRBD1 or TRBD2 (6 bases each). Trimming took 8 bases from V and 3 from J, leaving 15 bases between them. Germline V gene sequence: CDR1 ENHRY, CDR2 SYGVKD. The CDR3 loop spans 14 amino acids. As DNA, the CDR3 is TGTGCCATCGGGGGCGGGGTTTCGACAGATACGCAGTATTTT. It yields the protein CAIGGGVSTDTQYF.

J is TRBJ1-5 and V is TRBV28; the match to TRBD1 covers 7 bases. With V trimmed by 7 bases and J by 1 base, 7 bases remained unmatched. The CDR3 is 15 residues long. In germline, CDR1 is MDHEN, CDR2 SYDVKM. Here the CDR3 reads CASKNRGGSNQPQHF. In nucleotides, the CDR3 is TGTGCCAGCAAAAACAGGGGAGGGAGCAATCAGCCCCAGCATTTT.

This clone has a single count. J is TRBJ1-2 and V is TRBV5-1; 10 bases map to TRBD1. J was trimmed by 8 bases and V by 0 bases; bases with no gene match: 4. The germline V gene encodes CDR1 SGHRS and CDR2 YFSETQ. The CDR3 is 14 residues long. The CDR3: CASSLGDRGEGYTF. CDR3 bases: TGCGCCAGCAGCTTGGGGGACAGGGGCGAGGGCTACACCTTC.

The chain has TRBV5-1 and TRBJ2-3, with 9 bases aligning to TRBD2. There are 17 residues in the CDR3. The V gene's germline CDR1 is SGHRS and CDR2 YFSETQ. Germline trimming cut 5 bases from V and 0 bases from J; bases unmatched to any gene: 10. The CDR3 region is CASSPLLAGSSTDTQYF. For the CDR3, the DNA is TGCGCCAGCAGTCCGCTCCTAGCGGGGTCTAGCACAGATACGCAGTATTTT.

The genes are TRBV10-3 and TRBJ2-1; TRBD2 aligns across 11 bases. Germline CDR1 reads ENHRY; CDR2 reads SYGVKD. V lost 4 bases and J lost 10; bases outside the gene matches: 12. The CDR3 covers 16 residues. Written as DNA, the CDR3 is TGTGCCATCAGTGCGGGGGACTTTCTAGCGGGAGGCGAGCAGTTCTTC. Protein sequence: CAISAGDFLAGGEQFF.

The chain joins TRBV10-2 to TRBJ1-1, with 8 nucleotides matching TRBD1. V was pared by 7 bases and J by 7 bases, with 8 bases of the junction left unmatched. The germline CDR1 and CDR2 sequences are WSHSY and SAAADI. The CDR3 consists of 13 residues. The CDR3 DNA reads as TGCGCCAGCATCCCCATGGACAGGGTTGAAGCTTTCTTT. As protein: CASIPMDRVEAFF.

As concerns this clone: Other DNA variants within this sample encode the same CDR3. V gene TRBV10-3 combines with J gene TRBJ2-5; perhaps TRBD2 as D (6 bases). The V end lost 0 bases, the J end lost 1 base, and 9 bases lay between the germline ends. The CDR3 extends over 15 amino acids. Germline values: CDR1 ENHRY, CDR2 SYGVKD. The CDR3 DNA reads TGTGCCATCAGTGAGTCCGGAGGGCTCCAAGAGACCCAGTACTTC. Amino acids: CAISESGGLQETQYF.

V gene TRBV11-3 combines with J gene TRBJ1-3; D gene unclear. The V and J ends lost 2 bases and 0 bases respectively, with 11 bases between them. The CDR3 loop spans 16 amino acids. Per germline, CDR1 SGHNT and CDR2 YENEEA. For the CDR3, the DNA is TGTGCCAGCAGCTTAATTGGCAGGAACTCTGGAAACACCATATATTTT. Its translation: CASSLIGRNSGNTIYF.

V gene TRBV13 combines with J gene TRBJ2-7; D is unresolved. There are 12 residues in the CDR3. Germline CDR1 PRHDT, CDR2 FYEKMQ (reference sequence). Trimming took off 5 bases at V and 3 bases at J, with 8 bases between the two ends. CDR3 coding DNA: TGTGCCAGCAGCCTCCAGTACTACGAGCAGTACTTC. Amino acids: CASSLQYYEQYF.

This rearrangement joins TRBV5-1 to TRBJ2-5; D not certain. The CDR3 has 11 residues. Germline CDR1 reads SGHRS; CDR2 reads YFSETQ. The V gene lost 6 bases and the J gene lost 2 bases, with 5 bases spanning the gap. The CDR3 here is CASTKQETQYF. In nucleotides, the CDR3 is TGCGCCAGCACCAAACAAGAGACCCAGTACTTC. Full variable domain (rest looked up from reference TRBV5-1 and TRBJ2-5): KAGVTQTPRYLIKTRGQQVTLSCSPISGHRSVSWYQQTPGQGLQFLFEYFSETQRNKGNFPGRFSGRQFSNSRSEMNVSTLELGDSALYLCASTKQETQYFGPGTRLLVL.